This is a list of T cell receptor beta chains from one sample in a study of tumor and adjacent non-tumor tissue in lung cancer. TCRdb recomputed calls from the multiplex PCR reads with MiXCR, one row per CDR3 protein. The sample consists of tens of thousands of distinct CDR3 sequences, roughly 60% of them appearing once. Sequenced sample: distant non-tumor lung tissue. The receptors stem from a woman in her 40s with non-small cell lung cancer. Each CDR3 is given with its conserved first and last residue. D genes are given only for firm matches. Size tells how often a clone was seen (once, few, many) or the class of an expanded clone, and some rows leave it out.

>many|TRBV12-3/TRBV12-4|TRBJ2-7|-
CASRPAYAAGEQYF
TGTGCCAGCAGGCCAGCGTACGCCGCGGGGGAGCAGTACTTC
>many|TRBV16|TRBJ2-7|TRBD2
CASSQGAGGSYEQYF
TGTGCCAGCAGCCAAGGAGCGGGGGGCTCCTACGAGCAGTACTTC
>once|TRBV11-3|TRBJ2-1|-
CANSFGQLNEHFF
TGTGCCAACAGCTTCGGGCAGCTAAATGAGCACTTCTTC
>-|TRBV5-5|TRBJ2-3|-
CASSLSDRGADTLYF
TGTGCCAGCAGCCTGAGTGACCGAGGGGCAGATACGCTGTATTTT
>-|TRBV7-9|TRBJ2-1|TRBD1
CASSLSLGQGASSALNEQFF
TGTGCCAGTAGCTTGTCCCTAGGACAGGGGGCGAGTTCGGCGTTAAATGAGCAGTTCTTC
>-|TRBV15|TRBJ2-3|TRBD1
CATSTRTGAVVDTQYF
TGTGCCACCAGCACTCGGACAGGTGCAGTCGTGGATACGCAGTATTTT
>-|TRBV12-3/TRBV12-4|TRBJ2-1|-
CASSRAGDKQFF
TGTGCCAGCAGCCGCGCTGGCGATAAGCAGTTCTTC
>many|TRBV20-1|TRBJ2-7|TRBD2
CSAPGLALHEQYF
TGCAGTGCCCCAGGACTAGCGTTGCACGAGCAGTACTTC
>once|TRBV28|TRBJ2-7|-
CASSIQGLEQYF
TGTGCCAGCAGTATTCAGGGTTTAGAGCAGTATTTC
>-|TRBV6-1|TRBJ2-2|-
CARTEPETGELFF
TGTGCCCGCACCGAACCAGAGACCGGGGAGCTGTTTTTT